These 13 T cell receptor beta chains originate from one sample sequenced in a study of blood T cells in healthy people across ages. A second PCR of 7 to 11 cycles used a sample-barcoded 5' primer and a J-beta primer mix. One entry per CDR3 protein, called by TCRdb with MiXCR from the 5' RACE reads. Found here are about 670,000 distinct CDR3 sequences, 52% of them singletons; the top ten hold around an eighth. What was sequenced was blood. These receptors came from an elderly woman in good health.

This clonotype was recorded at least ten times. V gene TRBV4-1 combines with J gene TRBJ2-3, with 7 nucleotides matching TRBD2. Germline V gives CDR1 MGHRA, CDR2 YSYEKL. The CDR3 contains 16 residues. V shed 1 base, J shed 2 bases, and the junction held 6 bases outside the gene matches. This CDR3 reads CASSQVGAGTTDTQYF. CDR3 nucleotide sequence: TGCGCCAGCAGCCAAGTTGGAGCGGGGACCACAGATACGCAGTATTTT.

This clonotype occurred many times. J is TRBJ2-1 and V is TRBV3-1; D gene uncertain. CDR3 length equals 11 residues. Germline CDR1 LGHDT, CDR2 YNNKEL (reference sequence). V lost 3 bases to trimming and J lost 8 bases, with 5 bases between them. The CDR3 DNA follows: TGTGCCAGCAGCCACATCTATGAGCAGTTCTTC. Translation: CASSHIYEQFF.

The rearrangement links TRBV2 to TRBJ2-7, with unresolved D. The J call may be mistaken, given a closer DNA end match to TRBJ2-5. CDR1 is SNHLY and CDR2 is FYNNEI in the germline V gene. This CDR3 is built from 11 residues. CDR3 region: CASTNEETQYF. The CDR3 DNA reads TGTGCCAGCACCAATGAAGAGACCCAGTACTTC.

As concerns this clonotype: At one of its ends the junction is not consistent with the germline gene, which may arise from a read error. The rearrangement uses TRBV3-1 and TRBJ2-4; D possibly uses TRBD1 or TRBD2 (7 bases each). The CDR3 has 16 residues. From germline, CDR1 is LGHDT and CDR2 YNNKEL (reference sequence). The CDR3 DNA follows: TGTGCCAGCAGCCAAGGGGACAGACTAGCCAAAAACACTCAGTACTTC. It yields the protein CASSQGDRLAKNTQYF.

In nucleotides, the CDR3 is TGTGCCAGCAGCACCCGGACAGGGAGGAAGACCCAGTACTTC. Protein sequence: CASSTRTGRKTQYF. The J gene is TRBJ2-5, the V gene TRBV11-2; 8 nucleotides line up with TRBD1. The J segment lost 6 bases and the V segment lost 5 bases, leaving 8 bases of the junction unmatched. Per the germline V gene, CDR1 is SGHAT and CDR2 is FQNNGV. There are 14 residues in the CDR3.

CDR3 protein: CASSVLGQGAGETQYF. The DNA for the CDR3 is TGTGCCAGCAGCGTACTCGGACAGGGGGCAGGAGAGACCCAGTACTTC. The gene calls are TRBV7-2 and TRBJ2-7; 11 positions match TRBD1. Matching the DNA end better, TRBJ2-5 makes the J call doubtful. CDR1 and CDR2 (germline): SGHTA, FQGNSA. CDR3 length: 16 amino acids.

This clonotype was recorded only once. The rearrangement links TRBV6-5 to TRBJ1-4, with 9 nucleotides matching TRBD1. Germline lookup yields CDR1 MNHEY and CDR2 SVGAGI. CDR3 length: 13 amino acids. J was trimmed by 8 bases and V by 6 bases; bases with no gene match: 4. In DNA form, the CDR3 reads TGTGCCAGCAGGTGGGGACAGGGAGAAAAACTGTTTTTT. Residues: CASRWGQGEKLFF.

Regarding this clonotype: This may be a read error: a much more frequent sequence differs by one nucleotide. The chain is built from TRBV7-2 and TRBJ2-7; tentatively, D is TRBD2 (7 bases). CDR1 and CDR2 from the germline V gene are SGHTA and FQGNSA. The CDR3 is 16 amino acids. CDR3 nucleotide sequence: TGTGCCAGCAGTTTAGATCCCCCAGGGGCGGGGAGGGGGCAGTACTTC. It yields the protein CASSLDPPGAGRGQYF.

This clonotype was counted between two and nine times. This chain uses TRBV25-1 with TRBJ2-1, with D perhaps TRBD1 (5 bases). Near its end, the DNA agrees better with TRBJ2-7, so the J call may be wrong. Germline assignment: CDR1 MGHDK and CDR2 SYGVNS. The CDR3 length is 18 residues. Here the CDR3 DNA reads TGTGCCAGCAGTGCCCGCCCAGGGCTTTCATCTCCCTACAATGAGCAGTACTTC. Protein sequence: CASSARPGLSSPYNEQYF.

With respect to this clonotype: A much larger clone lies one base from this, so it may be a read error. Here the CDR3 reads CATSDLPYRGLAGHNEQYF. DNA of the CDR3: TGTGCCACCAGTGATTTACCGTATCGAGGTCTAGCGGGACACAATGAGCAGTACTTC. This chain connects TRBV24-1 to TRBJ2-1; 9 bases match TRBD2. Judging by the DNA end, TRBJ2-7 fits better; the J call may be wrong. CDR3 length: 19 residues. Germline V CDR1 and CDR2: KGHDR, SFDVKD.

This clonotype showed up many times. The V and J genes are TRBV18 and TRBJ2-1; 7 nucleotides agree with TRBD2. V shed 3 bases and J 4 bases; nucleotides not matched to a gene: 9. Looked up from germline, CDR1 is KGHSH and CDR2 is LQKENI. The CDR3 totals 16 residues. The CDR3 protein is CASSPSGTKQYNEQFF. The CDR3 bases are TGTGCCAGCTCACCCTCCGGGACTAAACAATACAATGAGCAGTTCTTC.

This chain links TRBV2 with TRBJ1-2; 9 bases line up with TRBD1. Per the germline V gene, CDR1 is SNHLY and CDR2 is FYNNEI. The CDR3 has 15 residues. The trim removed 7 bases at V and 2 bases at J, leaving 8 bases unmatched. CDR3: CASTLSTGGNYGYTF. CDR3 DNA sequence: TGTGCCAGCACCCTTTCGACAGGGGGGAACTATGGCTACACCTTC.

V gene TRBV11-2 combines with J gene TRBJ2-5; 8 bases align to TRBD1. The DNA end is more similar to TRBJ2-7, so the J call may be wrong. This CDR3 is 17 amino acids long. Germline values: CDR1 SGHAT, CDR2 FQNNGV. CDR3 amino acids: CASSALTGDRSSYEQYF. In DNA form, the CDR3 reads TGTGCCAGCAGTGCCCTTACCGGGGACAGGTCCTCCTACGAGCAGTACTTC.